This TCR beta chain was observed in a study of Graves' ophthalmopathy and Graves' hyperthyroidism. Regarding the study as a whole: Discriminating ophthalmopathy from stable hyperthyroidism, a 13-signature model attained a sensitivity of 87.88% and a specificity of 81.08%. This model predicted ophthalmopathy progression (sensitivity 70% to 71%, specificity 72.22%).

Germline-derived CDR1 and CDR2 are DFQATT and SNEGSKA (reference sequence). Trimming shortened V by 2 bases and J by 2 bases, and 19 bases separated the two germline ends. This CDR3 region has 16 residues. Comment on this clonotype: What it recognizes is unknown.

RNA transcripts were the source from which TCR beta CDR3 regions were amplified. The workflow started with a first-round RT-PCR run with HTBI primers and then moved on to a second-round multiplex PCR. TCRdb re-called the multiplex PCR reads with MiXCR, one entry per CDR3 protein. The table records almost 750,000 distinct CDR3 sequences, 40% of them present only once. Sequencing was done on a sample of peripheral blood. This TCR derives from an adult man with Graves' ophthalmopathy. The chain joins TRBV20-1 to TRBJ2-7; D gene ambiguous. The CDR3 protein is CSARNLMSLRAYEQYF. The CDR3 DNA is TGCAGTGCTAGAAACCTTATGTCTCTACGGGCCTACGAGCAGTACTTC.